The clone carrying this T cell receptor (beta chain) has just a few counts. This sample is part of a study of patients and donors after allogeneic stem cell transplantation. The V end was cut by 2 bases, the J end by 6 bases, with 19 bases between. In germline, CDR1 is SEHNR, CDR2 FQNEAQ (reference sequence). The CDR3 has 16 residues. MiXCR, run by TCRdb on the RT-PCR reads, gives a single entry per CDR3 protein. The sample includes about 160,000 distinct CDR3 sequences, roughly 35% of them seen just once. The genes are TRBV7-9 and TRBJ1-1; no reliable D call. The source of this sequence is a human donor who was either an allogeneic HSCT recipient or a stem cell or donor lymphocyte infusion donor (not recorded which). It is not recorded whose cells these are; they may come from a transplant donor. Sequencing was carried out using blood, either unsorted or a sorted T cell fraction (not recorded which). DNA for the CDR3: TGTGCCAGCAGCTTAAAAAGTCCCAGTTTAGCACCTGAAGCTTTCTTT. The encoded protein is CASSLKSPSLAPEAFF.